This T cell receptor beta chain was captured by sequencing in a study of blood T cell repertoires in COVID-19. Study processing details: Reference gene primer amplification gave estimated nucleated cell counts. The table came from immunoSEQ multiplex PCR; TCRdb's copy has only in-frame clones and leaves some out. Clone size and the V and J calls come from that table; the DNA yielded D and trimming. The sample lists approximately 150,000 clones, 79% occurring once. V gave up 0 bases and J gave up 3 bases, with 7 bases separating them. Germline V gives CDR1 SEHNR, CDR2 FQNEAQ (reference sequence). The CDR3 spans 14 residues.

This TCR came from a woman between 70 and 85 years old in a cohort exposed to, infected with or recovered from COVID-19 (not recorded which). Sequencing was performed on PBMCs or T cells enriched from blood (not recorded which). V gene TRBV7-9 combines with J gene TRBJ2-3; D may be TRBD2 (5 bases). The CDR3 loop is CASSLARGTDTQYF. CDR3 DNA sequence: TGTGCCAGCAGCTTAGCTCGGGGTACAGATACGCAGTATTTT. Drawing the rest from reference TRBV7-9 and TRBJ2-3, the complete variable domain is DTGVSQNPRHKITKRGQNVTFRCDPISEHNRLYWYRQTLGQGPEFLTYFQNEAQLEKSRLLSDRFSAERPKGSFSTLEIQRTEQGDSAMYLCASSLARGTDTQYFGPGTRLTVL.